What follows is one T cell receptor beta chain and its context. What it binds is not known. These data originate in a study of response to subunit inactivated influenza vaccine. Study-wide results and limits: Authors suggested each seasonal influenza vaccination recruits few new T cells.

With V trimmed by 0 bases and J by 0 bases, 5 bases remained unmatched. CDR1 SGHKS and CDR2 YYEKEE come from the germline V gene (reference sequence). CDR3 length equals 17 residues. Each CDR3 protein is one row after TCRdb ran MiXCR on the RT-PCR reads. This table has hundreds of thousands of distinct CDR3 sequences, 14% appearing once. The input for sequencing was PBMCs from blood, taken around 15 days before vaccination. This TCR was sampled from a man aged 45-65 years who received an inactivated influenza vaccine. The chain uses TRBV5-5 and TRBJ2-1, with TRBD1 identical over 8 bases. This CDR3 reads CASSLVPGQDSYNEQFF. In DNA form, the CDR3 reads TGTGCCAGCAGCTTGGTGCCGGGACAGGACTCCTACAATGAGCAGTTCTTC.